This TCR beta chain was obtained from a study of blood T cell repertoires in COVID-19. Study-level background: COVID-19 samples from acute and convalescent phases originated in the United States, Italy and Spain.

The protocol was immunoSEQ multiplex PCR, while the TCRdb copy is restricted to in-frame clones and leaves out a portion. The sample consists of roughly 400,000 clones, roughly nine tenths of them appearing once. From germline, CDR1 is SNHLY and CDR2 FYNNEI. CDR3 length: 12 residues. With 4 bases clipped from V and 8 bases from J, the junction kept 2 bases outside the gene matches. This TCR was recovered from a woman aged 30 to 39 who had recovered from COVID-19. Sequenced material: PBMCs or T cells enriched from blood (not recorded which). The V and J genes are TRBV2 and TRBJ2-1; 7 bases align to TRBD1. CDR3 in DNA: TGTGCCAGCAGTGGACAGGGCTATGAGCAGTTCTTC. It is translated as CASSGQGYEQFF.